This is a list of T cell receptor beta chains from one sample in a study of T cell responses to AZD1222 COVID-19 vaccine. Some clones are missing from TCRdb's copy, which holds only in-frame ones; the method was immunoSEQ multiplex PCR. The top ten clones hold roughly an eighth of a sample with tens of thousands of clones, over 60% of them seen once. The specimen was peripheral blood, collected on day 0 of AZD1222 vaccination. These receptors all stem from an adult in good health. CDR3s include the opening cysteine and the closing phenylalanine or tryptophan. Each record gives: J gene, clone size, V gene, D gene, CDR3 DNA, CDR3 protein. The D gene is left open where the match is weak. Some rows have no size entry. The others give once, few or many, or a class for an expanded clone.

j_gene: TRBJ2-7; abundance: .; v_gene: TRBV5-6; d_gene: .; CDR3nt: TGTGCCAGCAGCCTTCCAGGGGGGGCCTACGAGCAGTACTTC; CDR3aa: CASSLPGGAYEQYF
j_gene: TRBJ1-1; abundance: .; v_gene: TRBV29-1; d_gene: .; CDR3nt: TGCAGCGTTGATACACGGCACACTGAAGCTTTCTTT; CDR3aa: CSVDTRHTEAFF
j_gene: TRBJ2-7; abundance: .; v_gene: TRBV10-3; d_gene: TRBD2; CDR3nt: TGTGCCATCAGTGATAGCGGGGTTTCCTACGAGCAGTACTTC; CDR3aa: CAISDSGVSYEQYF
j_gene: TRBJ1-6; abundance: medium-sized; v_gene: TRBV19; d_gene: .; CDR3nt: TGTGCCAGTAGTATAGGGGAAGGTGAATCACCCCTCCACTTT; CDR3aa: CASSIGEGESPLHF
j_gene: TRBJ2-7; abundance: .; v_gene: TRBV2; d_gene: .; CDR3nt: TGTGCCAGCAGTGAAGAGGGGACACGGCCATCTAACGAGCAGTACTTC; CDR3aa: CASSEEGTRPSNEQYF
j_gene: TRBJ1-1; abundance: .; v_gene: TRBV2; d_gene: .; CDR3nt: TGTGCCAGCAGTGAAACGACACTCATGAACACTGAAGCTTTCTTT; CDR3aa: CASSETTLMNTEAFF
j_gene: TRBJ2-1; abundance: .; v_gene: TRBV14; d_gene: .; CDR3nt: TGTGCCAGCAGCCAAGATCTGGGGGTTCCATCTCGGTTCTTC; CDR3aa: CASSQDLGVPSRFF
j_gene: TRBJ1-1; abundance: .; v_gene: TRBV9; d_gene: .; CDR3nt: TGTGCCAGCAGCGTTTTTCTGAACACTGAAGCTTTCTTT; CDR3aa: CASSVFLNTEAFF
j_gene: TRBJ2-3; abundance: .; v_gene: TRBV7-8; d_gene: .; CDR3nt: TGTGCCAGCAGCTTTCTTGTCAGGGGCACAGATACGCAGTATTTT; CDR3aa: CASSFLVRGTDTQYF
j_gene: TRBJ1-5; abundance: .; v_gene: TRBV7-8; d_gene: TRBD1; CDR3nt: TGTGCCAGCAGCTTTGACAGGGGTAGGAGAAATCAGCCCCAGCATTTT; CDR3aa: CASSFDRGRRNQPQHF
j_gene: TRBJ2-2; abundance: .; v_gene: TRBV7-3; d_gene: .; CDR3nt: TGTGCCAGCAGCTTAACAAGGGTAATGGACACCGGGGAGCTGTTTTTT; CDR3aa: CASSLTRVMDTGELFF
j_gene: TRBJ1-4; abundance: .; v_gene: TRBV4-3; d_gene: .; CDR3nt: TGCGCCAGCAGCCAAGATAGGGGCAGGGGCGGCGAAAAACTGTTTTTT; CDR3aa: CASSQDRGRGGEKLFF
j_gene: TRBJ1-5; abundance: .; v_gene: TRBV11-2; d_gene: .; CDR3nt: TGTGCCAGCAGCTCCGGACCCGATCAGCCCCAGCATTTT; CDR3aa: CASSSGPDQPQHF
j_gene: TRBJ1-2; abundance: once; v_gene: TRBV6-1; d_gene: .; CDR3nt: TGTGCCAGCAGCCCCGGGCCGGCGTATGGCTACACCTTC; CDR3aa: CASSPGPAYGYTF
j_gene: TRBJ2-5; abundance: .; v_gene: TRBV18; d_gene: .; CDR3nt: TGTGCCAGCTCGCTCCAAGAGACCCAGTACTTC; CDR3aa: CASSLQETQYF
j_gene: TRBJ1-6; abundance: .; v_gene: TRBV9; d_gene: .; CDR3nt: TGTGCCAGCAGCCCTCGGACGGTCGATAATTCACCCCTCCACTTT; CDR3aa: CASSPRTVDNSPLHF
j_gene: TRBJ1-1; abundance: .; v_gene: TRBV19; d_gene: .; CDR3nt: TGTGCCAGTAGTATTACAGGGTTCACTGAAGCTTTCTTT; CDR3aa: CASSITGFTEAFF
j_gene: TRBJ2-7; abundance: .; v_gene: TRBV18; d_gene: .; CDR3nt: TGTGCCAGCTCCATACAGGGACGCGAGCAGTACTTC; CDR3aa: CASSIQGREQYF
j_gene: TRBJ2-7; abundance: once; v_gene: TRBV6-4; d_gene: .; CDR3nt: TGTGCCAGCAGGGGACAAGGGTGCACCTACGAGCAGTACTTC; CDR3aa: CASRGQGCTYEQYF
j_gene: TRBJ1-3; abundance: .; v_gene: TRBV4-3; d_gene: .; CDR3nt: TGCGCCAGCAGCCACATTGGACAGCGCTCTGGAAACACCATATATTTT; CDR3aa: CASSHIGQRSGNTIYF
j_gene: TRBJ1-2; abundance: .; v_gene: TRBV11-3; d_gene: .; CDR3nt: TGTGCCAGCGGCCTTTATCGGACGGACTATGGCTACACCTTC; CDR3aa: CASGLYRTDYGYTF
j_gene: TRBJ2-2; abundance: .; v_gene: TRBV11-2; d_gene: .; CDR3nt: TGTGCCAGCCTTACTTTAAAAGTACCAGGGGAGCTGTTTTTT; CDR3aa: CASLTLKVPGELFF
j_gene: TRBJ2-7; abundance: .; v_gene: TRBV29-1; d_gene: .; CDR3nt: TGCAGCGTTGGTCTGGCAGGGGGGACCTACGAGCAGTACTTC; CDR3aa: CSVGLAGGTYEQYF